Below are 22 T cell receptor beta chains sequenced from a single sample in a study of beta chain features in type 1 diabetes. The entirety of the isolated RNA underwent reverse transcription, so expressed TCRB transcripts were sequenced. TCRdb's copy holds only in-frame clones and misses some; the assay was immunoSEQ multiplex PCR. The top ten clones hold 6.7% of a sample with under 400,000 clones, approximately 14% of them seen once. The sample taken for sequencing was central memory CD4+ T cells from blood. The receptors originated from a man aged 30-40 years in good health.

V is TRBV11-3 and J is TRBJ1-1, with TRBD1 as a possible D gene (5 bases). In germline, CDR1 is SGHNT, CDR2 YENEEA. CDR3 length: 13 residues. The V gene lost 7 bases and the J gene lost 5 bases, with 14 bases spanning the gap. Here the CDR3 DNA reads TGTGCCAGCAAACTAGGAGGGGTGACTGAAGCTTTCTTT. This translates into CASKLGGVTEAFF.

This clone was found many times. V and J are TRBV7-6 and TRBJ1-1; D gene uncertain. The CDR3 is 14 residues long. CDR1 is SGHVS and CDR2 is FNYEAQ in the germline V gene. V lost 1 base to trimming and J lost 5 bases, with 11 bases between them. The CDR3 coding sequence is TGTGCCAGCAGCTTAGATAAAGGTGGGACTGAAGCTTTCTTT. Translating gives CASSLDKGGTEAFF.

The DNA of the CDR3 is TGCGCCAGCAGTCCTGACAGGGTTGGCGCCAACGTCCTGACTTTC. Residues: CASSPDRVGANVLTF. The chain carries TRBV5-1 and TRBJ2-6, with 7 bases that match TRBD1. The V gene end was trimmed by 5 bases and the J gene end by 7 bases; junction bases not matched to a gene: 9. Per germline, CDR1 SGHRS and CDR2 YFSETQ. CDR3 size: 15 residues.

This rearrangement joins TRBV10-3 to TRBJ1-1; D is perhaps TRBD1 (6 bases). V dropped 6 bases and J dropped 4 bases, with 15 bases sitting between them. This CDR3 is built from 14 residues. In germline, CDR1 is ENHRY, CDR2 SYGVKD. The CDR3 DNA sequence: TGTGCCATCAGGAAACAGGGTTTGACCACTGAAGCTTTCTTT. The encoded protein is CAIRKQGLTTEAFF.

This clone was detected only a few times. The chain has TRBV15 and TRBJ2-3, with TRBD2 identical over 7 bases. Germline V gives CDR1 LNHNV, CDR2 YYDKDF (reference sequence). This CDR3 contains 14 residues. The junction had 3 bases not matched to a gene; V was cut back by 4 bases and J by 2 bases. The CDR3 sequence: CATSMGLYTDTQYF. The DNA of the CDR3 is TGTGCCACCAGCATGGGACTATACACAGATACGCAGTATTTT.

In its sample, this clone was seen a few times. The chain employs TRBV30 and TRBJ1-1; 7 bases match TRBD1. Germline V gene data show CDR1 as GTSNPN and CDR2 as SVGIG (reference sequence). This CDR3 region has 13 residues. The junction had 5 bases not matched to a gene; V was cut back by 3 bases and J by 4 bases. The CDR3: CAWSWQGVTEAFF. In nucleotides, the CDR3 is TGTGCCTGGAGCTGGCAGGGGGTCACTGAAGCTTTCTTT.

The gene calls are TRBV19 and TRBJ1-2; TRBD1 might be the D (6 bases). CDR3 length: 14 residues. V lost 7 bases to trimming and J lost 4 bases, with 16 bases between them. Per the germline V gene, CDR1 is LNHDA and CDR2 is SQIVND (reference sequence). The CDR3 loop reads CASTPPGARYGYTF. CDR3 DNA sequence: TGTGCCAGTACGCCCCCAGGGGCCCGCTATGGCTACACCTTC. Full variable domain (rest looked up from reference TRBV19 and TRBJ1-2): DGGITQSPKYLFRKEGQNVTLSCEQNLNHDAMYWYRQDPGQGLRLIYYSQIVNDFQKGDIAEGYSVSREKKESFPLTVTSAQKNPTAFYLCASTPPGARYGYTFGSGTRLTVV.

This clone was picked up a small number of times. V and J are TRBV7-2 and TRBJ2-7; no reliable D call. This CDR3 is 12 amino acids long. Germline CDR1 SGHTA, CDR2 FQGNSA. Trimming left V 5 bases short and J 0 bases short, with 5 bases between. The CDR3 DNA reads as TGTGCCAGCAGCCGGTCCTCCTACGAGCAGTACTTC. Translated: CASSRSSYEQYF.

This sequence joins TRBV30 and TRBJ1-5, with no clear D. CDR1 and CDR2 from the germline V gene are GTSNPN and SVGIG (reference sequence). V shed 1 base and J shed 1 base, with 5 bases lying between them. This CDR3 region has 13 residues. In DNA, the CDR3 is TGTGCCTGGAGTGACGGGAGCAATCAGCCCCAGCATTTT. Translated: CAWSDGSNQPQHF.

This clone showed up many times. The chain couples TRBV7-2 to TRBJ2-6; the D is unclear. Looked up from germline, CDR1 is SGHTA and CDR2 is FQGNSA. V lost 5 bases, J lost 2 bases, and 13 bases lay in between. The CDR3 is 16 residues long. CDR3 sequence reads: CASSQVATPGANVLTF. DNA for the CDR3: TGTGCCAGCAGCCAAGTCGCAACCCCTGGGGCCAACGTCCTGACTTTC.

J is TRBJ1-2 and V is TRBV30; 9 bases fit TRBD1. This CDR3 spans 15 amino acids. The ends lost 2 bases at V and 4 bases at J; junction bases unmatched: 8. The germline gives CDR1 GTSNPN, CDR2 SVGIG (reference sequence). CDR3 DNA sequence: TGTGCCTGGAGTACGGAGACAGGGGGAGGCTATGGCTACACCTTC. Its translation is CAWSTETGGGYGYTF.

This clone was observed a handful of times. This chain links TRBV7-6 with TRBJ1-3; D might be TRBD1 (5 bases). Trimming stripped 5 bases from V and 0 bases from J, with 14 bases between. Germline loops: CDR1 SGHVS, CDR2 FNYEAQ. The CDR3 runs 16 residues. CDR3 loop: CASSLRQPSSGNTIYF. The CDR3 nucleotides read TGTGCCAGCAGCCTACGACAGCCTAGCTCTGGAAACACCATATATTTT.

V and J are TRBV30 and TRBJ1-1; no reliable D call. CDR3 length: 15 residues. CDR1 GTSNPN and CDR2 SVGIG come from the germline V gene (reference sequence). Trimming cost V 3 bases and J 1 base, with 15 bases left between them. DNA of the CDR3: TGTGCCTGGAGCCCCCTACTCATTCCGAACACTGAAGCTTTCTTT. Translating it yields CAWSPLLIPNTEAFF.

This clone was found a few times. The chain couples TRBV5-6 to TRBJ2-7; no reliable D call. V was trimmed by 0 bases and J by 3 bases, leaving 16 bases between them. Germline loops: CDR1 SGHDT, CDR2 YYEEEE. The CDR3 is 16 residues long. The CDR3: CASSLGVGSPYYEQYV. CDR3 nucleotides: TGTGCCAGCAGCTTGGGGGTCGGGTCCCCCTACTACGAGCAGTACGTC.

This clone has a count of ten or more. This chain links TRBV30 with TRBJ2-3, with 10 bases matching TRBD2. Losses at the gene ends were 6 bases for V and 4 bases for J; bases not matched to a gene: 10. The CDR3 consists of 15 residues. Germline lookup yields CDR1 GTSNPN and CDR2 SVGIG (reference sequence). The CDR3, as DNA: TGTGCCTGCAAGATCCCAGCGGGAGGGGCAGATACGCAGTATTTT. This sequence encodes CACKIPAGGADTQYF.

This sequence joins TRBV4-1 and TRBJ1-2; TRBD1 agrees at 7 bases. J gave up 4 bases and V 4 bases, and 6 bases lay outside the gene matches. Germline V gives CDR1 MGHRA, CDR2 YSYEKL. The CDR3 is 14 residues long. CDR3 residues: CASSPTGNAYGYTF. For the CDR3, the DNA is TGCGCCAGCAGCCCGACAGGGAACGCCTATGGCTACACCTTC.

This sequence joins TRBV11-3 and TRBJ2-3; TRBD2 matches 10 bases. This CDR3 spans 16 amino acids. Germline V gene data show CDR1 as SGHNT and CDR2 as YENEEA. V trimming: 5 bases; J trimming: 0 bases; junction bases outside the gene matches: 5. In DNA, the CDR3 is TGTGCCAGCAGCCTCCAGACTAGCGGGAGCACAGATACGCAGTATTTT. Translation: CASSLQTSGSTDTQYF. Complete variable domain (other parts from reference TRBV11-3 and TRBJ2-3): EAGVVQSPRYKIIEKKQPVAFWCNPISGHNTLYWYLQNLGQGPELLIRYENEEAVDDSQLPKDRFSAERLKGVDSTLKIQPAELGDSAVYLCASSLQTSGSTDTQYFGPGTRLTVL.

This clone was detected a few times. The chain employs TRBV18 and TRBJ2-3, with TRBD2 as a possible D gene (7 bases). Trimming stripped 1 base from V and 9 bases from J, with 20 bases between. Germline lookup yields CDR1 KGHSH and CDR2 LQKENI. The CDR3 spans 16 residues. CDR3 nucleotide sequence: TGTGCCAGCTCACCACAAGGTGCGGGGGCGGCGCGCACGCAGTATTTT. The encoded protein is CASSPQGAGAARTQYF.

The chain links TRBV7-9 to TRBJ1-1; D uncertain. The CDR3 has 13 amino acids. Between the trimmed V and J ends, which lost 3 bases and 2 bases, there was a span of 7 bases. From germline, CDR1 is SEHNR and CDR2 FQNEAQ (reference sequence). CDR3 nucleotide sequence: TGTGCCAGCAGCTTTCAGAGTAACACTGAAGCTTTCTTT. As protein: CASSFQSNTEAFF.

This clone showed up just a few times. V and J are TRBV7-6 and TRBJ2-5; 15 nucleotides align to TRBD2. CDR1 is SGHVS and CDR2 is FNYEAQ in the germline V gene. This CDR3 region has 15 residues. With V trimmed by 5 bases and J by 5 bases, 3 bases remained unmatched. This CDR3 reads CASSMGTSGRETQYF. DNA for the CDR3: TGTGCCAGCAGCATGGGGACTAGCGGGAGGGAGACCCAGTACTTC.

The chain recombines TRBV6-1 with TRBJ1-5; tentative D call: TRBD1 (5 bases). Between the trimmed V and J ends, which lost 4 bases and 4 bases, there was a span of 5 bases. The CDR3 is 12 residues long. Germline loops: CDR1 MNHNS, CDR2 SASEGT. Here the CDR3 DNA reads TGTGCCAGCAGTGGGGGGAATCAGCCCCAGCATTTT. Protein sequence: CASSGGNQPQHF.

There are many counts of this clone. The chain joins TRBV7-2 to TRBJ1-4; 7 bases are a match to TRBD1. V shed 5 bases, J shed 0 bases, and the junction held 9 bases outside the gene matches. Germline CDR1 and CDR2: SGHTA and FQGNSA. CDR3 length equals 17 residues. CDR3 sequence: CASSRQGPSATNEKLFF. The CDR3 DNA follows: TGTGCCAGCAGCAGACAGGGACCCTCTGCAACTAATGAAAAACTGTTTTTT.